This TCR beta chain is from a study of T cell responses to AZD1222 COVID-19 vaccine. Study-wide points: Rises in breadth and depth of Spike-specific TCRs came after two AZD1222 doses. Targeting of unmutated variant regions was reportedly seen in nearly half of spike-specific TCRs. Clonal diversity was possibly underestimated, and white British individuals and females predominated among donors. Mapped onto spike, vaccine-associated CD4 TCRs spanned it and were dominant at 160-218 and 743-854.

As concerns this clone: The antigen remains unidentified.

CDR1 is GTSNPN and CDR2 is SVGIG in the germline V gene (reference sequence). Trimming removed 3 bases at V and 5 bases at J, with 7 bases between. This CDR3 comprises 11 residues. Clones were read by immunoSEQ multiplex PCR, and TCRdb kept only the in-frame ones, dropping some. The sample carries 100,000 to 150,000 clones, around 85% recorded once. The source was peripheral blood, collected 28 days after the second AZD1222 dose. V gene TRBV30 combines with J gene TRBJ1-1, with no clear D. The TCR originated in an adult who received the AZD1222 COVID-19 vaccine. The DNA of the CDR3 is TGTGCCTGGAGACCGCGGACTGAAGCTTTCTTT. Translated, it gives CAWRPRTEAFF.